Following are 19 T cell receptor beta chains from one sample sequenced in a study of patients and donors after allogeneic stem cell transplantation. MiXCR, applied by TCRdb to the RT-PCR reads, yields one record per CDR3 protein. The profile shows 920,000 or so distinct CDR3 sequences, about a sixth of them singletons. Material: blood, either unsorted or a sorted T cell fraction (not recorded which). The receptors stem from a human donor who was either an allogeneic HSCT recipient or a stem cell or donor lymphocyte infusion donor (not recorded which). It is not recorded whose cells these are; they may come from a transplant donor.

This chain links TRBV5-6 with TRBJ2-2; TRBD2 matches 11 bases. V shed 5 bases and J 1 base; nucleotides not matched to a gene: 7. CDR3 length: 17 amino acids. Germline V CDR1 and CDR2: SGHDT, YYEEEE. The CDR3 nucleotides are TGTGCCAGCAGTCGCCTGGGACTAGCGGAGAACACCGGGGAGCTGTTTTTT. Translated, it gives CASSRLGLAENTGELFF.

This clonotype was observed a handful of times. The chain combines TRBV7-3 with TRBJ2-3, with D possibly being TRBD2 (5 bases). Germline V gives CDR1 SGHTA, CDR2 FQGTGA. The CDR3 consists of 17 residues. Trimming cost V 2 bases and J 2 bases, with 17 bases left between them. CDR3: CASSLVASLTPTDTQYF. CDR3 coding DNA: TGTGCCAGCAGCTTAGTAGCTAGCCTGACTCCCACAGATACGCAGTATTTT. Filled out from reference TRBV7-3 and TRBJ2-3, the complete variable domain reads GAGVSQTPSNKVTEKGKYVELRCDPISGHTALYWYRQSLGQGPEFLIYFQGTGAADDSGLPNDRFFAVRPEGSVSTLKIQRTERGDSAVYLCASSLVASLTPTDTQYFGPGTRLTVL.

The table lists this clonotype with a few counts. The chain recombines TRBV14 with TRBJ2-7, with 11 bases fitting TRBD2. The CDR3 is 16 amino acids. Per the germline V gene, CDR1 is SGHDN and CDR2 is FVKESK. V was pared by 2 bases and J by 3 bases, with 6 bases of the junction left unmatched. The CDR3 region is CASSQSGTSGRYEQYF. Here the CDR3 DNA reads TGTGCCAGCAGCCAATCGGGGACTAGCGGACGCTACGAGCAGTACTTC.

V usage is TRBV7-2 and J usage is TRBJ2-6, with D tentatively TRBD1 (5 bases). Looked up from germline, CDR1 is SGHTA and CDR2 is FQGNSA. With 1 base removed from V and 8 bases from J, the gap between germline ends came to 12 bases. This CDR3 comprises 15 residues. CDR3 sequence (DNA): TGTGCCAGCAGCTTAGATACCAGGGCCACCAACGTCCTGACTTTC. Translating gives CASSLDTRATNVLTF.

The gene calls are TRBV27 and TRBJ2-1; TRBD2 aligns across 9 bases. The germline V gene has CDR1 MNHEY and CDR2 SMNVEV (reference sequence). The CDR3 contains 17 residues. With V trimmed by 2 bases and J by 2 bases, 7 bases remained unmatched. CDR3 sequence (DNA): TGTGCCAGCAGTTTAATCTCTTTAGCGGGAGCCTACAATGAGCAGTTCTTC. This encodes CASSLISLAGAYNEQFF.

This clonotype appeared a few times. V usage is TRBV6-1 and J usage is TRBJ2-2, with D unresolved. Deletions cut 3 bases from V and 2 bases from J, with 7 bases between. Germline V lookup: CDR1 MNHNS, CDR2 SASEGT. This CDR3 has 14 residues. The CDR3 loop reads CASSDQDNTGELFF. In DNA, the CDR3 is TGTGCCAGCAGTGATCAGGACAACACCGGGGAGCTGTTTTTT.

The V call is TRBV12-3 or TRBV12-4, the J call TRBJ1-1; the match to TRBD1 covers 7 bases. The junction had 11 bases not matched to a gene; V was cut back by 6 bases and J by 1 base. This CDR3 is built from 16 residues. CDR3 in amino acids: CASSQLPTGTNTEAFF. CDR3 in DNA: TGTGCCAGCAGCCAACTCCCGACAGGGACGAACACTGAAGCTTTCTTT.

This clonotype occurred a few times. The rearrangement links TRBV11-2 to TRBJ2-1; 10 bases agree with TRBD2. Germline trimming cut 6 bases from V and 7 bases from J; bases unmatched to any gene: 6. This CDR3 comprises 14 residues. CDR1 is SGHAT, CDR2 FQNNGV, per germline. The CDR3 nucleotides are TGTGCCAGCAGGTTTAGCGGGAGGCAGAATGAGCAGTTCTTC. It is translated as CASRFSGRQNEQFF.

The chain carries TRBV2 and TRBJ2-7; 7 nucleotides match TRBD1. After removal of 4 bases from V and 0 bases from J, the junction contained 12 bases not matched to a gene. Germline V gene data show CDR1 as SNHLY and CDR2 as FYNNEI. CDR3 length: 17 residues. Here the CDR3 reads CASSVPLRTGSSYEQYF. CDR3 bases: TGTGCCAGCAGTGTTCCTTTGCGGACAGGTAGCTCCTACGAGCAGTACTTC.

V usage is TRBV20-1 and J usage is TRBJ2-7; 9 positions agree with TRBD1. Germline V CDR1 and CDR2: DFQATT, SNEGSKA (reference sequence). V was pared by 1 base and J by 4 bases, with 5 bases of the junction left unmatched. This CDR3 spans 14 amino acids. As DNA, the CDR3 is TGCAGTGCTAGAGGGACAGGGGCCCTTTACGAGCAGTACTTC. Its protein is CSARGTGALYEQYF.

This clonotype was seen a few times. The chain couples TRBV29-1 to TRBJ2-7, with 9 bases matching TRBD1. The CDR3 totals 14 residues. V lost 0 bases to trimming and J lost 4 bases; unmatched junction nucleotides: 4. The V gene's germline CDR1 is SQVTM and CDR2 ANQGSEA. The CDR3 region is CSVEDGDRVYEQYF. The CDR3 DNA reads as TGCAGCGTTGAAGATGGGGACAGGGTATACGAGCAGTACTTC.

The rearrangement uses TRBV7-9 and TRBJ1-2; D gene ambiguous. The CDR3 spans 12 residues. V was shortened by 0 bases and J by 8 bases, with 7 bases between the two germline ends. CDR1 and CDR2 (germline): SEHNR, FQNEAQ (reference sequence). CDR3 DNA: TGTGCCAGCAGCTTAGCGAGAGCGGGCTACACCTTC. This gives the protein CASSLARAGYTF.

This clonotype came up many times. This rearrangement joins TRBV12-3 or TRBV12-4 to TRBJ1-1; 7 nucleotides agree with TRBD1. The V and J ends lost 5 bases and 11 bases, in that order; junction bases with no gene match: 8. This CDR3 has 12 amino acids. The CDR3 loop is CASSLTGAGAFF. The CDR3 DNA reads TGTGCCAGCAGTCTTACAGGGGCTGGGGCTTTCTTT.

V is TRBV20-1 and J is TRBJ2-2; D is undetermined. This CDR3 contains 16 residues. Germline V gives CDR1 DFQATT, CDR2 SNEGSKA (reference sequence). Trimming shortened V by 6 bases and J by 0 bases, and 17 bases separated the two germline ends. The CDR3 protein is CSARTLRPSNTGELFF. CDR3 sequence (DNA): TGCAGTGCCCGCACCCTACGGCCGTCGAACACCGGGGAGCTGTTTTTT.

This clonotype was recorded a few times. The genes are TRBV11-2 and TRBJ2-5, with TRBD2 matching 11 bases. The CDR3 loop spans 19 amino acids. Germline assignment: CDR1 SGHAT and CDR2 FQNNGV. Germline trimming cut 1 base from V and 3 bases from J; bases unmatched to any gene: 13. The CDR3 DNA reads TGTGCCAGCAGCTTAGTACTCGGGCTAGCGGGGGGAGAGGAAGAGACCCAGTACTTC. Its translation: CASSLVLGLAGGEEETQYF.

The chain combines TRBV27 with TRBJ2-6; 8 positions agree with TRBD1. The CDR3 runs 17 residues. CDR1 is MNHEY and CDR2 is SMNVEV in the germline V gene (reference sequence). V lost 6 bases and J lost 4; bases outside the gene matches: 11. The CDR3 spells CASRKDRVVFGANVLTF. CDR3 DNA sequence: TGTGCCAGCAGAAAGGACAGGGTAGTGTTCGGGGCCAACGTCCTGACTTTC.

The chain recombines TRBV5-1 with TRBJ2-7; D uncertain. Germline CDR1 reads SGHRS; CDR2 reads YFSETQ. The CDR3 extends over 15 amino acids. V was cut by 0 bases and J by 5 bases, with 15 bases left in between. This chain's CDR3 is CASSLARPDVDEQYF. The CDR3 DNA reads as TGCGCCAGCAGCTTGGCGAGGCCTGATGTCGACGAGCAGTACTTC.

V is TRBV20-1 and J is TRBJ1-2, with 10 positions matching TRBD1. CDR1 DFQATT and CDR2 SNEGSKA come from the germline V gene (reference sequence). With 5 bases clipped from V and 4 bases from J, the junction kept 7 bases outside the gene matches. The CDR3 totals 14 residues. The CDR3 reads CSAADRGQSYGYTF. The CDR3 nucleotides are TGCAGTGCTGCCGACAGGGGGCAGAGCTATGGCTACACCTTC.

V is TRBV14 and J is TRBJ2-1, with D maybe TRBD2 (6 bases). The V gene's germline CDR1 is SGHDN and CDR2 FVKESK. The CDR3 extends over 13 amino acids. Trimming stripped 4 bases from V and 8 bases from J, with 12 bases between. The CDR3 sequence is CASSRLARDEQFF. For the CDR3, the DNA is TGTGCCAGCAGCCGCCTAGCGCGGGATGAGCAGTTCTTC.